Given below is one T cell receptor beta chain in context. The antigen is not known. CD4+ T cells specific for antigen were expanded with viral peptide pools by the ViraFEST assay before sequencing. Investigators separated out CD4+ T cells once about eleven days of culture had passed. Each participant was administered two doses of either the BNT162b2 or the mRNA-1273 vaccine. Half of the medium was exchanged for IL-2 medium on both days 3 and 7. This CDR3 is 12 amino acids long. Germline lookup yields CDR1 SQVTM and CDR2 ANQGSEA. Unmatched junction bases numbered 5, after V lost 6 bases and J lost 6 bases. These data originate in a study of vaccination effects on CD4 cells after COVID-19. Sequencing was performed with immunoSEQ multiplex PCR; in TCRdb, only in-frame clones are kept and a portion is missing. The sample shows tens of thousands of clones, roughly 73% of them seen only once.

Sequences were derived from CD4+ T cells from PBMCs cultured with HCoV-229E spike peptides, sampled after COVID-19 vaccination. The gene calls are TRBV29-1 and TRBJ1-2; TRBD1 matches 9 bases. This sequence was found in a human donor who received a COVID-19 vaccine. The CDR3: CSVSRDRDGYTF. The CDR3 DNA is TGCAGCGTGAGCCGGGACAGGGATGGCTACACCTTC.